These 6 T cell receptor beta chains were sequenced from one sample in a study of cytomegalovirus exposure and HLA in healthy donors. PCR employed 60 Vbeta and 13 Jbeta primers. The protocol was immunoSEQ multiplex PCR, while the TCRdb copy is restricted to in-frame clones and leaves out a portion. The sample shows approximately 69,000 clones, 65% to 80% of them seen only once. Sequencing was done on a sample of PBMCs. The origin of the receptors is a man aged 35 to 55 in good health and CMV-seropositive.

The chain couples TRBV7-9 to TRBJ2-3; tentatively, D is TRBD1 (6 bases). Per germline, CDR1 SEHNR and CDR2 FQNEAQ (reference sequence). The CDR3 has 14 residues. With 6 bases removed from V and 2 bases from J, the gap between germline ends came to 12 bases. The CDR3 DNA reads TGTGCCAGCAGTTTGGACAGCTTCACAGATACGCAGTATTTT. Translation gives CASSLDSFTDTQYF.

DNA for the CDR3: TGTGCCAGCAGTGAATACGAGGGAGTCCATTCACCCCTCCACTTT. This encodes CASSEYEGVHSPLHF. The rearrangement links TRBV25-1 to TRBJ1-6; no definite D call. Trimming cost V 0 bases and J 8 bases, with 11 bases left between them. The CDR3 runs to 15 residues. Germline CDR1 MGHDK, CDR2 SYGVNS.

This clone was seen more than once but under ten times. The J gene is TRBJ2-5, the V gene TRBV5-6, with 7 bases matching TRBD2. This CDR3 spans 14 amino acids. Germline V gene data show CDR1 as SGHDT and CDR2 as YYEEEE. The ends lost 5 bases at V and 1 base at J; junction bases unmatched: 5. The CDR3 bases are TGTGCCAGCAGATCACTAGCGTTCCAAGAGACCCAGTACTTC. The encoded protein is CASRSLAFQETQYF.

This rearrangement joins TRBV2 to TRBJ2-3, with 8 positions matching TRBD2. V shed 7 bases and J 4 bases; nucleotides not matched to a gene: 10. Germline CDR1 and CDR2: SNHLY and FYNNEI. The length of the CDR3 is 15 residues. In DNA, the CDR3 is TGTGCCAGCACTCAGGAGCGGGGGAGGGCAGATACGCAGTATTTT. Translated, it gives CASTQERGRADTQYF.

The rearrangement links TRBV6-1 to TRBJ1-6; possibly TRBD1 for D (6 bases). Germline assignment: CDR1 MNHNS and CDR2 SASEGT. The CDR3 covers 13 residues. The V end lost 4 bases, the J end lost 14 bases, and 15 bases lay between the germline ends. CDR3 DNA: TGTGCCAGCAGTGTGGACAGCCTTAGGGCCCTCCACTTT. Translation: CASSVDSLRALHF.

Only one count was recorded for this clone. The chain carries TRBV27 and TRBJ2-6; possible D gene TRBD2, 5 bases. Trimming removed 5 bases at V and 0 bases at J, with 11 bases between. CDR3 size: 16 residues. CDR1 is MNHEY, CDR2 SMNVEV, per germline (reference sequence). CDR3 DNA sequence: TGTGCCAGCAGTACAATACGGGGCTCTGGGGCCAACGTCCTGACTTTC. This translates into CASSTIRGSGANVLTF.